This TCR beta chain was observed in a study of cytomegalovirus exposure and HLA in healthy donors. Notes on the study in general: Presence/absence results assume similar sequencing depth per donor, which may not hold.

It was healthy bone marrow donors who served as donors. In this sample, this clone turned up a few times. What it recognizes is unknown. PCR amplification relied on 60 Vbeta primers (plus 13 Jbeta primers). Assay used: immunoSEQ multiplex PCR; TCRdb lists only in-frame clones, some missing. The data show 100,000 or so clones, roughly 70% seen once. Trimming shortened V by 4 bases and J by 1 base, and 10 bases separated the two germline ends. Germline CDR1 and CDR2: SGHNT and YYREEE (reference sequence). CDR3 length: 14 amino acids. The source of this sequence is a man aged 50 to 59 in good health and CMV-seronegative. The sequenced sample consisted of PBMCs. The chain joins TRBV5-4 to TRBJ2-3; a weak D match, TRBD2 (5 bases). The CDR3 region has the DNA TGTGCCAGCAGCCTCGGACTGGGCACAGATACGCAGTATTTT. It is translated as CASSLGLGTDTQYF. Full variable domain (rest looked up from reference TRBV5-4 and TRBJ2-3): ETGVTQSPTHLIKTRGQQVTLRCSSQSGHNTVSWYQQALGQGPQFIFQYYREEENGRGNFPPRFSGLQFPNYSSELNVNALELDDSALYLCASSLGLGTDTQYFGPGTRLTVL.